The 18 T cell receptor beta chains presented below share a single source sample, sequenced in a study of blood T cell repertoires in COVID-19. The assay was immunoSEQ multiplex PCR, and TCRdb's table has in-frame clones only and misses some. Among about 50,000 clones listed, about 84% were seen once. Sequencing was done on a sample of peripheral blood. These receptors came from a woman in her sixties or seventies with acute or convalescent COVID-19.

The J gene is TRBJ1-1, the V gene TRBV5-6, with a possible D match to TRBD1 (5 bases). Germline CDR1 SGHDT, CDR2 YYEEEE. This CDR3 has 14 residues. Deletions cut 0 bases from V and 8 bases from J, with 14 bases between. The CDR3 spells CASSLATVRDEAFF. The DNA for the CDR3 is TGTGCCAGCAGCTTGGCGACAGTAAGAGACGAAGCTTTCTTT. The full variable domain, with the rest looked up from reference TRBV5-6 and TRBJ1-1, is DAGVTQSPTHLIKTRGQQVTLRCSPKSGHDTVSWYQQALGQGPQFIFQYYEEEERQRGNFPDRFSGHQFPNYSSELNVNALLLGDSALYLCASSLATVRDEAFFGQGTRLTVV.

The chain combines TRBV15 with TRBJ1-4, with 10 bases fitting TRBD1. CDR3 length equals 17 residues. Germline CDR1 LNHNV, CDR2 YYDKDF (reference sequence). V was pared by 0 bases and J by 8 bases, with 9 bases of the junction left unmatched. As DNA, the CDR3 is TGTGCCACCAGCAGAGATCGGTCGACAGGGGGCGGGGAAAAACTGTTTTTT. Encoded protein: CATSRDRSTGGGEKLFF.

The V gene is TRBV19, the J gene TRBJ1-5; 7 nucleotides match TRBD1. Germline V gene lookup returns CDR1 LNHDA and CDR2 SQIVND (reference sequence). The CDR3 spans 16 residues. V lost 6 bases and J lost 4; bases outside the gene matches: 12. As DNA, the CDR3 is TGTGCCAGTAGCAGGAGACATGGGACAGTTAATCAGCCCCAGCATTTT. Translation gives CASSRRHGTVNQPQHF.

The chain carries TRBV6-5 and TRBJ2-7; TRBD1 agrees at 10 bases. The CDR3 spans 14 residues. Germline CDR1 and CDR2: MNHEY and SVGAGI. V lost 6 bases to trimming and J lost 3 bases; unmatched junction nucleotides: 5. Here the CDR3 DNA reads TGTGCCAGCAGATCGGGACAGGGGATCTACGAGCAGTACTTC. Translating gives CASRSGQGIYEQYF.

This chain connects TRBV28 to TRBJ1-1, with D perhaps TRBD1 (5 bases). Trimming left V 1 base short and J 1 base short, with 7 bases between. CDR3 length equals 14 residues. The germline CDR1 and CDR2 sequences are MDHEN and SYDVKM. CDR3 DNA sequence: TGTGCCAGCAGTTTATCCCAGGGGAACACTGAAGCTTTCTTT. Its translation: CASSLSQGNTEAFF.

The chain couples TRBV5-1 to TRBJ2-5; the match to TRBD1 covers 10 bases. The CDR3 spans 15 residues. Germline V lookup: CDR1 SGHRS, CDR2 YFSETQ. V was clipped by 2 bases and J by 4 bases; unmatched bases: 5. DNA of the CDR3: TGCGCCAGCAGCTTAGGGGGGGACAGGGGAGAGACCCAGTACTTC. This codes for CASSLGGDRGETQYF.

The rearrangement joins TRBV6-5 to TRBJ1-1; a possible D gene is TRBD1 (5 bases). V lost 2 bases to trimming and J lost 3 bases, with 16 bases between them. Germline assignment: CDR1 MNHEY and CDR2 SVGAGI. The CDR3 sequence is 16 residues long. CDR3 amino acids: CASSYLVRVRHTEAFF. The DNA for the CDR3 is TGTGCCAGCAGTTACCTGGTCAGGGTTCGGCACACTGAAGCTTTCTTT.

This clone was detected only a few times. J is TRBJ2-2 and V is TRBV18, with D tentatively TRBD1 (6 bases). Trimming shortened V by 1 base and J by 2 bases, and 8 bases separated the two germline ends. From germline, CDR1 is KGHSH and CDR2 LQKENI. The CDR3 length is 15 residues. In DNA form, the CDR3 reads TGTGCCAGCTCACCACAGGGGGTAAACACCGGGGAGCTGTTTTTT. The encoded protein is CASSPQGVNTGELFF.

CDR3 sequence (DNA): TGTGCTAGTGGTTTGGACAGGGGTGCTGAAGCTTTCTTT. It specifies CASGLDRGAEAFF. The rearrangement links TRBV12-5 to TRBJ1-1, with TRBD1 matching 7 bases. Germline CDR1 is LGHNT and CDR2 is FRNRAP. CDR3 length equals 13 residues. J gave up 6 bases and V 1 base, and 2 bases lay outside the gene matches.

The rearrangement links TRBV5-6 to TRBJ1-2; TRBD1 matches 7 bases. Germline loops: CDR1 SGHDT, CDR2 YYEEEE. V dropped 1 base and J dropped 2; count of bases not matched to a gene: 8. The CDR3 is 16 residues long. The CDR3 here is CASSLLGTVVNYGYTF. CDR3 DNA sequence: TGTGCCAGCAGCTTGTTGGGGACAGTCGTCAACTATGGCTACACCTTC. Combining the CDR3 with reference TRBV5-6 and TRBJ1-2 gives the whole variable domain DAGVTQSPTHLIKTRGQQVTLRCSPKSGHDTVSWYQQALGQGPQFIFQYYEEEERQRGNFPDRFSGHQFPNYSSELNVNALLLGDSALYLCASSLLGTVVNYGYTFGSGTRLTVV.

This chain links TRBV5-1 with TRBJ1-6; no reliable D call. V lost 0 bases to trimming and J lost 7 bases, with 11 bases between them. The CDR3 length is 15 residues. CDR1 and CDR2 from the germline V gene are SGHRS and YFSETQ. CDR3 sequence (DNA): TGCGCCAGCAGCTTGGGAGGGCGACGGAATTCACCCCTCCACTTT. Residues: CASSLGGRRNSPLHF.

This chain links TRBV10-2 with TRBJ1-6; TRBD1 matches at 9 bases. Germline trimming cut 7 bases from V and 7 bases from J; bases unmatched to any gene: 5. Germline lookup yields CDR1 WSHSY and CDR2 SAAADI. This CDR3 spans 14 amino acids. DNA for the CDR3: TGCGCCAGCAACCTAGGGACAGGGAATTCACCCCTCCACTTT. Its protein product is CASNLGTGNSPLHF.

V usage is TRBV3-1 (or the pseudogene TRBV3-2) and J usage is TRBJ1-3; a weak D match, TRBD1 (6 bases). Trimming cost V 0 bases and J 4 bases, with 16 bases left between them. Germline values: CDR1 LGHDT, CDR2 YNNKEL (reference sequence). This CDR3 region has 17 residues. The CDR3, as DNA: TGTGCCAGCAGCCAAGATTTGGGGGCCGCCCAAGGAAACACCATATATTTT. The encoded protein is CASSQDLGAAQGNTIYF.

The chain recombines TRBV5-4 with TRBJ2-5; TRBD1 is a possible D gene (5 bases). The CDR3 is 14 residues long. Between the trimmed V and J ends, which lost 3 bases and 1 base, there was a span of 10 bases. Germline CDR1 reads SGHNT; CDR2 reads YYREEE (reference sequence). The CDR3 DNA reads TGTGCCAGCAGCTCCGGACAAGTCCAAGAGACCCAGTACTTC. Translation: CASSSGQVQETQYF.

The rearrangement joins TRBV5-1 to TRBJ2-3; no clear D. CDR1 and CDR2 (germline): SGHRS, YFSETQ. The CDR3 length is 14 residues. The V end lost 5 bases, the J end lost 0 bases, and 10 bases lay between the germline ends. The CDR3 loop is CASRKTTSTDTQYF. CDR3 nucleotides: TGCGCCAGCAGGAAGACAACTAGCACAGATACGCAGTATTTT.

The chain employs TRBV28 and TRBJ2-7; D uncertain. Trimming pared 1 base from V and 2 bases from J, leaving 12 bases between. Germline CDR1 is MDHEN and CDR2 is SYDVKM. This CDR3 region has 15 residues. CDR3 protein: CASSLSQAKTYEQYF. CDR3 sequence (DNA): TGTGCCAGCAGTTTATCGCAGGCTAAAACCTACGAGCAGTACTTC.

J is TRBJ1-1 and V is TRBV5-1; TRBD1 matches at 10 bases. Germline CDR1 SGHRS, CDR2 YFSETQ. V lost 3 bases to trimming and J lost 6 bases; unmatched junction nucleotides: 5. The CDR3 has 14 residues. In DNA form, the CDR3 reads TGCGCCAGCAGCTCTGGGACAGGGGTCGCTGAAGCTTTCTTT. Protein product: CASSSGTGVAEAFF.

As regards this clone: In the same sample, other DNA sequences code for this CDR3. The chain carries TRBV19 and TRBJ2-7, with 10 nucleotides matching TRBD2. The germline V gene has CDR1 LNHDA and CDR2 SQIVND (reference sequence). CDR3 size: 15 residues. The ends lost 2 bases at V and 3 bases at J; junction bases unmatched: 4. The CDR3 protein is CASSIQAGGRYEQYF. DNA for the CDR3: TGTGCCAGTAGTATACAAGCGGGAGGGCGCTACGAGCAGTACTTC.